The entry below gives a single TCR beta chain sequence along with its context. The ends lost 10 bases at V and 3 bases at J; junction bases unmatched: 14. The CDR3 is 16 residues long. Germline CDR1 and CDR2: SNHLY and FYNNEI. In the original workflow: Amplifying reference gene primers gave estimates of nucleated cell counts. Measured with immunoSEQ multiplex PCR; TCRdb has only the in-frame clones, and not every one. That table furnishes V, J and clone size, whereas the DNA furnished D and trimming. The table shows around 260,000 clones, with 85% to 90% occurring only once. These data come from a study of blood T cell repertoires in COVID-19. In the study overall: Researchers got acute and convalescent COVID-19 samples from the United States, Italy and Spain. Sources were T cells, B-cell-depleted T cells, or PBMCs; the material itself was cDNA or gDNA.

The source is a human donor in a cohort sampled during active COVID-19. V and J are TRBV2 and TRBJ2-2, with TRBD1 matching over 7 bases. Material for sequencing was peripheral blood. CDR3 amino acids: CAIGTAYMGDTGELFF. CDR3 sequence (DNA): TGTGCCATTGGGACAGCTTATATGGGAGACACCGGGGAGCTGTTTTTT.